Listed here are 30 T cell receptor beta chains from one sample, sequenced in a study of T-cell memory formation after mild COVID-19. TCRdb ran MiXCR on the 5' RACE reads and lists one entry per CDR3 protein. The table has 540,000 or so distinct CDR3 sequences, around 21% seen once; the top ten hold around 12%. Sequenced material: PBMCs or a T cell subset sorted from them (not recorded which). All receptors come from an adult woman who had mild COVID-19 (a few samples of this study predate the infection). Cell type and time point are not known.

The chain combines TRBV6-1 with TRBJ2-5; weak D call: TRBD2 (5 bases). Trimming took 10 bases from V and 5 from J, leaving 17 bases between them. The CDR3 consists of 13 residues. Germline CDR1 MNHNS, CDR2 SASEGT. In DNA, the CDR3 is TGTGCCACCCCTCGCACGGGCGGGGAGACCCAGTACTTC. This encodes CATPRTGGETQYF.

This clonotype was counted between two and nine times. V gene TRBV4-1 combines with J gene TRBJ1-1, with 9 bases matching TRBD1. Trimming took 4 bases from V and 4 from J; bases not matched to a gene: 4. CDR3 size: 14 residues. In germline, CDR1 is MGHRA, CDR2 YSYEKL. The chain's CDR3 is CASSLGQGPTEAFF. In DNA, the CDR3 is TGCGCCAGCAGCCTGGGACAGGGACCCACTGAAGCTTTCTTT.

This clonotype was seen only a few times. J is TRBJ2-5 and V is TRBV10-3; 9 nucleotides match TRBD2. Losses at the gene ends were 8 bases for V and 5 bases for J; bases not matched to a gene: 3. Germline loops: CDR1 ENHRY, CDR2 SYGVKD. The CDR3 extends over 12 amino acids. The CDR3 DNA sequence: TGTGCCATCCTAGCGGGATCGGAGACCCAGTACTTC. Its translation: CAILAGSETQYF.

This clonotype has more than one count but fewer than ten. The chain is built from TRBV20-1 and TRBJ2-1; 13 nucleotides match TRBD2. Germline values: CDR1 DFQATT, CDR2 SNEGSKA (reference sequence). The CDR3 sequence is 15 residues long. V gave up 5 bases and J gave up 4 bases; unmatched junction bases: 5. DNA for the CDR3: TGCAGTGCTCTTAGGACTAGCGGGGGTTACAATGAGCAGTTCTTC. Translated: CSALRTSGGYNEQFF.

The sample holds many counts of this clonotype. V is TRBV4-3 and J is TRBJ2-1, with 12 nucleotides matching TRBD2. The V gene's germline CDR1 is LGHNA and CDR2 YSLEER. This CDR3 region has 18 residues. V shed 0 bases, J shed 9 bases, and the junction held 12 bases outside the gene matches. The CDR3 spells CASSQELRLAGEFSEQFF. In DNA form, the CDR3 reads TGCGCCAGCAGCCAAGAGTTAAGACTAGCGGGAGAGTTCAGTGAGCAGTTCTTC.

The rearrangement joins TRBV11-2 to TRBJ2-1; D unclear. CDR1 and CDR2 (germline): SGHAT, FQNNGV. This CDR3 has 12 residues. Trimming left V 8 bases short and J 8 bases short, with 13 bases between. This CDR3 is CASSHSRHEQFF. The CDR3 DNA is TGTGCCAGCTCACACTCGAGGCATGAGCAGTTCTTC.

The chain joins TRBV7-2 to TRBJ2-7; TRBD1 agrees at 8 bases. The CDR3 contains 14 residues. V was pared by 5 bases and J by 2 bases, with 5 bases of the junction left unmatched. The V gene's germline CDR1 is SGHTA and CDR2 FQGNSA. CDR3 sequence: CASSHRQGTYEQYF. For the CDR3, the DNA is TGTGCCAGCAGCCACCGACAGGGGACCTACGAGCAGTACTTC.

This sequence joins TRBV5-1 and TRBJ1-6; D ambiguous. The CDR3 length is 17 residues. Deletions cut 0 bases from V and 5 bases from J, with 15 bases between. The germline gives CDR1 SGHRS, CDR2 YFSETQ. Here the CDR3 DNA reads TGCGCCAGCAGCTTGGCAGGTGGCGAACCCAATAATTCACCCCTCCACTTT. Residues: CASSLAGGEPNNSPLHF.

The chain joins TRBV6-5 to TRBJ1-6; D not certain. The CDR3 runs to 16 residues. Germline loops: CDR1 MNHEY, CDR2 SVGAGI. V lost 2 bases, J lost 0 bases, and 8 bases lay in between. The CDR3 DNA is TGTGCCAGCAGTTACGCAACTAGCTCCTATAATTCACCCCTCCACTTT. Amino acid sequence: CASSYATSSYNSPLHF.

This clonotype was seen only a few times. The chain carries TRBV7-9 and TRBJ2-7; 9 bases align to TRBD2. V gave up 5 bases and J gave up 2 bases; unmatched junction bases: 7. CDR3 length: 15 amino acids. CDR1 SEHNR and CDR2 FQNEAQ come from the germline V gene (reference sequence). CDR3 nucleotide sequence: TGTGCCAGCAGCCTGGGACTAGCTACGGCCTACGAGCAGTACTTC. This gives the protein CASSLGLATAYEQYF.

This clonotype came up many times. The genes are TRBV5-1 and TRBJ2-1; 9 bases match TRBD2. Germline V CDR1 and CDR2: SGHRS, YFSETQ. This CDR3 comprises 15 residues. The V and J ends lost 0 bases and 2 bases, in that order; junction bases with no gene match: 0. CDR3 region: CASSLGGGAYNEQFF. CDR3 coding DNA: TGCGCCAGCAGCTTGGGCGGGGGGGCCTACAATGAGCAGTTCTTC.

The chain couples TRBV11-2 to TRBJ2-2, with D unresolved. Germline V gene lookup returns CDR1 SGHAT and CDR2 FQNNGV. The V gene lost 1 base and the J gene lost 3 bases, with 9 bases spanning the gap. The CDR3 has 15 residues. CDR3 residues: CASSLAITYTGELFF. The CDR3 region has the DNA TGTGCCAGCAGCTTAGCAATTACCTACACCGGGGAGCTGTTTTTT.

The rearrangement joins TRBV30 to TRBJ1-4, with D hard to call. The CDR3 contains 14 residues. V was pared by 1 base and J by 4 bases, with 10 bases between. Germline lookup yields CDR1 GTSNPN and CDR2 SVGIG (reference sequence). The CDR3 sequence is CAWSGGQFNEKLFF. For the CDR3, the DNA is TGTGCCTGGAGTGGCGGCCAGTTTAATGAAAAACTGTTTTTT.

The chain couples TRBV28 to TRBJ1-2; D remains unclear. There are 14 residues in the CDR3. V was cut by 5 bases and J by 3 bases, with 13 bases left in between. CDR1 and CDR2 (germline): MDHEN, SYDVKM. CDR3 protein: CASSEEGWDYGYTF. The CDR3 nucleotides are TGTGCCAGCAGTGAAGAAGGGTGGGACTATGGCTACACCTTC.

This clonotype has more than one count but fewer than ten. The chain uses TRBV5-1 and TRBJ1-2; 9 nucleotides agree with TRBD1. The CDR3 is 15 amino acids. J lost 4 bases, V lost 4 bases, and 8 bases had no gene match. The germline V gene has CDR1 SGHRS and CDR2 YFSETQ. CDR3 sequence (DNA): TGCGCCAGCAGCCTGGGACAGGGAGACGCCTATGGCTACACCTTC. This translates into CASSLGQGDAYGYTF.

Many counts were recorded for this clonotype. This rearrangement joins TRBV11-2 to TRBJ2-1, with a tentative D call TRBD1 (7 bases). V gave up 2 bases and J gave up 8 bases, with 16 bases separating them. The CDR3 consists of 15 residues. Per the germline V gene, CDR1 is SGHAT and CDR2 is FQNNGV. The CDR3 DNA sequence: TGTGCCAGCAGCTTACAGGCAGGGGGGTTCGATGAGCAGTTCTTC. Translation gives CASSLQAGGFDEQFF.

This clonotype has just a few counts. The chain joins TRBV20-1 to TRBJ2-1; 9 bases are a match to TRBD2. The V segment lost 3 bases and the J segment 7 bases; nucleotides outside the gene matches: 7. Germline V gives CDR1 DFQATT, CDR2 SNEGSKA (reference sequence). There are 14 residues in the CDR3. The CDR3 DNA is TGCAGTGCTAGCAGGCTAGCGGGACAAAATGAGCAGTTCTTC. Amino acids: CSASRLAGQNEQFF.

The chain links TRBV7-9 to TRBJ1-3; D is undetermined. CDR1 SEHNR and CDR2 FQNEAQ come from the germline V gene (reference sequence). V shed 8 bases and J shed 4 bases, with 12 bases lying between them. CDR3 length: 13 residues. In nucleotides, the CDR3 is TGTGCCAGCCGCTGGATTACAGGAAACACCATATATTTT. This translates into CASRWITGNTIYF.

The sample holds a few counts of this clonotype. The rearrangement joins TRBV5-1 to TRBJ2-7; D is possibly TRBD1 or TRBD2 (5 bases each). Trimming pared 7 bases from V and 0 bases from J, leaving 8 bases between. This CDR3 has 12 amino acids. Germline V lookup: CDR1 SGHRS, CDR2 YFSETQ. The CDR3 region is CASRDASYEQYF. The CDR3 coding sequence is TGCGCCAGCCGGGACGCCTCCTACGAGCAGTACTTC.

The rearrangement joins TRBV12-3 or TRBV12-4 to TRBJ2-3; 15 bases align to TRBD2. V lost 5 bases and J lost 6; bases outside the gene matches: 6. The CDR3 is 16 residues long. The CDR3 loop reads CASSPGTSGRRDTQYF. The CDR3 DNA reads as TGTGCCAGCAGTCCAGGGACTAGCGGGAGGAGGGATACGCAGTATTTT.

This clonotype was counted between two and nine times. The chain recombines TRBV4-3 with TRBJ2-3; D gene ambiguous. Trimming stripped 5 bases from V and 0 bases from J, with 9 bases between. Germline V gives CDR1 LGHNA, CDR2 YSLEER. This CDR3 comprises 14 residues. The CDR3 sequence: CASSDRRSTDTQYF. The CDR3 nucleotides are TGCGCCAGCAGCGATCGACGGAGCACAGATACGCAGTATTTT.

This clonotype turned up a few times. In DNA form, the CDR3 reads TGTGCCACCAGCAGAGATGATTACATTCAGTACTTC. Protein: CATSRDDYIQYF. This chain connects TRBV15 to TRBJ2-4; D is undetermined. V was trimmed by 0 bases and J by 8 bases, leaving 5 bases between them. Germline values: CDR1 LNHNV, CDR2 YYDKDF (reference sequence). The CDR3 length is 12 residues.

In its sample, this clonotype was seen a few times. This sequence joins TRBV4-3 and TRBJ2-6, with D unresolved. Between the trimmed V and J ends, which lost 0 bases and 0 bases, there was a span of 6 bases. The germline CDR1 and CDR2 sequences are LGHNA and YSLEER. This CDR3 comprises 16 residues. The CDR3 spells CASSQEPRSGANVLTF. In nucleotides, the CDR3 is TGCGCCAGCAGCCAAGAACCGCGCTCTGGGGCCAACGTCCTGACTTTC.

This sequence joins TRBV18 and TRBJ2-2, with a possible D match to TRBD2 (5 bases). V shed 2 bases and J shed 5 bases, with 15 bases lying between them. Germline-derived CDR1 and CDR2 are KGHSH and LQKENI. This CDR3 contains 16 residues. CDR3 sequence reads: CASSPGGLLKTGELFF. The CDR3 region has the DNA TGTGCCAGCTCACCAGGAGGCCTATTAAAGACCGGGGAGCTGTTTTTT.

The chain carries TRBV6-5 and TRBJ2-3; TRBD1 agrees at 8 bases. CDR1 is MNHEY, CDR2 SVGAGI, per germline. V lost 5 bases, J lost 2 bases, and 6 bases stayed unmatched. CDR3 size: 15 residues. The CDR3 loop is CASSPLGQVTDTQYF. In DNA, the CDR3 is TGTGCCAGCAGTCCCCTGGGACAGGTCACAGATACGCAGTATTTT.

The rearrangement links TRBV20-1 to TRBJ2-3; the match to TRBD2 covers 11 bases. With 1 base clipped from V and 4 bases from J, the junction kept 4 bases outside the gene matches. The CDR3 contains 15 residues. CDR1 and CDR2 from the germline V gene are DFQATT and SNEGSKA (reference sequence). CDR3: CSARGGSGGADTQYF. In DNA form, the CDR3 reads TGCAGTGCTAGAGGAGGTAGCGGGGGGGCAGATACGCAGTATTTT.

This clonotype was picked up a small number of times. The rearrangement links TRBV20-1 to TRBJ2-1; 7 bases map to TRBD2. From germline, CDR1 is DFQATT and CDR2 SNEGSKA (reference sequence). CDR3 size: 15 residues. The CDR3 spells CSPKRASGSYNEQFF. In DNA, the CDR3 is TGCAGCCCCAAACGGGCTAGCGGTTCCTACAATGAGCAGTTCTTC.

The chain combines TRBV15 with TRBJ1-6; 9 bases map to TRBD1. Germline values: CDR1 LNHNV, CDR2 YYDKDF (reference sequence). Trimming took 0 bases from V and 10 from J; bases not matched to a gene: 7. The CDR3 is made up of 16 amino acids. The CDR3 nucleotides read TGTGCCACCAGCAGAGAGAGGACAGGGGTCCGCTCACCCCTCCACTTT. Translated, it gives CATSRERTGVRSPLHF.

This clonotype was found a few times. The chain recombines TRBV24-1 with TRBJ2-2; no clear D. Trimming pared 3 bases from V and 1 base from J, leaving 11 bases between. The length of the CDR3 is 16 residues. From germline, CDR1 is KGHDR and CDR2 SFDVKD. CDR3 bases: TGTGCCACCAGTGATACACAACGAGGGAACACCGGGGAGCTGTTTTTT. As protein: CATSDTQRGNTGELFF.

The CDR3 DNA reads TGTGCCAGCAGCTTAGCTCAGCCCTACGAGCAGTACTTC. Translating gives CASSLAQPYEQYF. The V and J genes are TRBV7-2 and TRBJ2-7; no clear D gene. The CDR3 extends over 13 amino acids. Looked up from germline, CDR1 is SGHTA and CDR2 is FQGNSA. V shed 0 bases and J shed 2 bases, with 5 bases lying between them.